This T cell receptor (beta chain) emerged from a study of graft-versus-host responses after intestinal transplantation. Study-level information: Anti-thymocyte globulin served as induction for all recipients, who then took tacrolimus and steroids for about 3 years.

Sequencing used immunoSEQ multiplex PCR; TCRdb keeps in-frame clones, though not all of them. The data contain 2,000 or so clones, 85% to 90% of them singletons. Tissue from the graft was processed to free its intraepithelial and lamina propria lymphocytes. The CDR3 runs to 24 residues. Germline V CDR1 and CDR2: SGHRS, YFSETQ. The junction had 24 bases not matched to a gene; V was cut back by 0 bases and J by 4 bases. The clonotype was recovered from a human patient who received an intestinal transplant, so some T cells may come from the graft donor. The chain is built from TRBV5-1 and TRBJ2-6; 11 bases are shared with TRBD2. The material sequenced was ileum tissue, taken approximately 69 days after transplant. The CDR3 protein is CASSLGFLTSGSYEQFSGANVLTF. For the CDR3, the DNA is TGCGCCAGCAGCTTGGGCTTCCTTACTAGCGGGAGTTATGAGCAATTCTCAGGGGCCAACGTCCTGACTTTC. The whole variable domain, filled in from reference TRBV5-1 and TRBJ2-6, reads KAGVTQTPRYLIKTRGQQVTLSCSPISGHRSVSWYQQTPGQGLQFLFEYFSETQRNKGNFPGRFSGRQFSNSRSEMNVSTLELGDSALYLCASSLGFLTSGSYEQFSGANVLTFGAGSRLTVL.